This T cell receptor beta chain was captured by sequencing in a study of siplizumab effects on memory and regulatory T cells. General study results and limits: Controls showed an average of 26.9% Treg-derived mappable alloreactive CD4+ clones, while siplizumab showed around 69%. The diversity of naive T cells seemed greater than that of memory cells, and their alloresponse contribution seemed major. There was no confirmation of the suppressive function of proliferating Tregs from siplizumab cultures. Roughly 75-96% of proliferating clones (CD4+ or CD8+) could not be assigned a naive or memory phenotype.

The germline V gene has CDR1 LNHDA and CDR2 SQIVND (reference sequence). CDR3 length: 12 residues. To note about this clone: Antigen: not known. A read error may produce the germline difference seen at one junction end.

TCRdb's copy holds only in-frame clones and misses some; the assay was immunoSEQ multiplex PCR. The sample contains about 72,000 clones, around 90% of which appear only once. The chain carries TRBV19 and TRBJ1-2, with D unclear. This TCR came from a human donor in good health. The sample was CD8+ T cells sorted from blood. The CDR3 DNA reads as TGTGCCAGTAAACTAGGTAACTCTGGCTACACCTTC. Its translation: CASKLGNSGYTF.